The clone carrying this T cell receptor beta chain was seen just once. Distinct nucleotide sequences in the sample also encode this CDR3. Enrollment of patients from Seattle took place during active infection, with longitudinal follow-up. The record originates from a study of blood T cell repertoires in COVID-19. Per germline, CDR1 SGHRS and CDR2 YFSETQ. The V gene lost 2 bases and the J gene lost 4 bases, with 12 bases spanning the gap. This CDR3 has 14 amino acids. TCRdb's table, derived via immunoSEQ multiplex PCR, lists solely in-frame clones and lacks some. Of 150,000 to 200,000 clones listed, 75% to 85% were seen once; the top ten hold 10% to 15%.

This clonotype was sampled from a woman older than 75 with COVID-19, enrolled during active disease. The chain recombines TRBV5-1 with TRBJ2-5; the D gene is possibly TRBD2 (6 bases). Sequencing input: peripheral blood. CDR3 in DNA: TGCGCCAGCAGCTTAGGTCTAGCGAGAGAGACCCAGTACTTC. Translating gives CASSLGLARETQYF.